This is a list of T cell receptor beta chains from one sample in a study of molecular identifiers for immune sequencing clone quantification. TCRdb reprocessed the PCR reads with MiXCR, giving one entry per CDR3 protein. The data contain more than 450,000 distinct CDR3 sequences, around 23% of them singletons. Sequenced input: naive CD8+ T cells from blood, with Jurkat cell RNA spiked in. The origin of the receptors is a human donor in good health. Some libraries in this study had Jurkat cell RNA spiked in. Both conserved end residues are part of each CDR3. D genes are given only for firm matches. Part of the rows lack a size; the others show once, few, many or a class for expanded clones.

D gene	V gene	CDR3 length	J gene	clone size	CDR3 DNA	CDR3 protein
NA	TRBV29-1	14	TRBJ2-7	NA	TGCAGCGTTGGGGGGGGCGGCAGCTCCTACGAGCAGTACTTC	CSVGGGGSSYEQYF
NA	TRBV5-6	11	TRBJ1-1	NA	TGTGCCAGCAGCTTGTTTGGGCAAGCTTTCTTT	CASSLFGQAFF
NA	TRBV30	12	TRBJ1-1	few	TGTGCCTGGAGTGACATGAACACTGAAGCTTTCTTT	CAWSDMNTEAFF
TRBD2	TRBV7-6	17	TRBJ2-3	many	TGTGCCAGCAGCTTAGCGCTAGCGGGGCTTTTCACAGATACGCAGTATTTT	CASSLALAGLFTDTQYF
NA	TRBV29-1	15	TRBJ2-1	few	TGCAGCGTCGATGGCAGGGCAAGCTCCTACAATGAGCAGTTCTTC	CSVDGRASSYNEQFF
NA	TRBV7-9	16	TRBJ1-2	few	TGTGCCAGCAGCTTAAGTTTCGGGACCGATTACTATGGCTACACCTTC	CASSLSFGTDYYGYTF
NA	TRBV12-3/TRBV12-4	12	TRBJ1-1	few	TGTGCCAGCAGTTTACGTGGGCCTGAAGCTTTCTTT	CASSLRGPEAFF
NA	TRBV11-3	15	TRBJ2-1	few	TGTGCCAGCAGCTCACCCTCAGCGGGTTCTCATGAGCAGTTCTTC	CASSSPSAGSHEQFF
TRBD2	TRBV5-4	14	TRBJ2-7	many	TGTGCCAGCAGCCCGGGACTAGCCACCCACGAGCAGTACTTC	CASSPGLATHEQYF
TRBD1	TRBV20-1	15	TRBJ2-7	many	TGCAGTGCTAGTAGTGGGACAGGGGTTTCCTACGAGCAGTACTTC	CSASSGTGVSYEQYF
NA	TRBV4-3	13	TRBJ2-7	NA	TGCGCCAGCAGCCAAGGCGACAACTACGAGCAGTACTTC	CASSQGDNYEQYF
TRBD2	TRBV7-6	18	TRBJ2-1	few	TGTGCCAGCAGCCCCCAATCGCGGGGGATCCGCTCCTACAATGAGCAGTTCTTC	CASSPQSRGIRSYNEQFF
TRBD1	TRBV29-1	12	TRBJ1-1	many	TGCAGCGTTGCACAGGGGGCGACTGAAGCTTTCTTT	CSVAQGATEAFF
NA	TRBV5-1	14	TRBJ2-2	many	TGCGCCAGCAGCTTGGTCAGTTACACCGGGGAGCTGTTTTTT	CASSLVSYTGELFF
TRBD1	TRBV6-1	14	TRBJ1-2	NA	TGTGCCAGCAGTGAACTGGGGACAGGGGATGCTTGCACCTTC	CASSELGTGDACTF
NA	TRBV25-1	12	TRBJ2-7	many	TGTGCCAGCAGTGAATACGTGTACGAGCAGTACTTC	CASSEYVYEQYF
TRBD1	TRBV27	14	TRBJ1-1	NA	TGTGCCAGCTGTCCGGACAGGGGTTTCACTGAAGCTTTCTTT	CASCPDRGFTEAFF
NA	TRBV5-6	16	TRBJ2-4	many	TGTGCCAGCAGCTTTTTCGGGACACTAGCCAAAAACATTCAGTACTTC	CASSFFGTLAKNIQYF
NA	TRBV18	14	TRBJ2-1	NA	TGTGCCAGCTCCTTAAATGGGGTTTACAATGAGCAGTTCTTC	CASSLNGVYNEQFF
NA	TRBV29-1	14	TRBJ2-2	many	TGCAGCGTTGTCGCGGGACATCACACCGGGGAGCTGTTTTTT	CSVVAGHHTGELFF
NA	TRBV4-2	12	TRBJ2-1	few	TGTGCCAGCAGCCAATCGGGAGTCGAGCAGTTCTTC	CASSQSGVEQFF
NA	TRBV11-2	15	TRBJ1-5	few	TGTGCCAGCAGCTTAGCGGCGGCCGGCAATCAGCCCCAGCATTTT	CASSLAAAGNQPQHF
NA	TRBV4-1	15	TRBJ2-3	NA	TGCGCCAGCAGCCAAGTGGAGGGTAGCACAGATACGCAGTATTTT	CASSQVEGSTDTQYF
TRBD1	TRBV6-2/TRBV6-3	17	TRBJ1-2	NA	TGTGCCAGCAGCTACGACCCAGCCGGGACAGCTCTTGAGGGCTACCCCTTC	CASSYDPAGTALEGYPF
NA	TRBV19	14	TRBJ1-1	NA	TGTGCCAGTAGTATAGATCGTGGACTTATTGAAGCTTTCTTT	CASSIDRGLIEAFF
NA	TRBV4-1	13	TRBJ2-2	few	TGCGCCAGCAGCCAATTCAAAGGGCCGGAGCTGTTTTTT	CASSQFKGPELFF
NA	TRBV6-6	15	TRBJ2-3	few	TGTGCCAGCAGTTACCTAGCTTCTATCACAGATACGCAGTATTTT	CASSYLASITDTQYF
NA	TRBV29-1	14	TRBJ1-3	NA	TGCAGCGTATCCGAAGGTATCTCTGGAAACACCATATATTTT	CSVSEGISGNTIYF
NA	TRBV29-1	12	TRBJ2-3	many	TGCAGCGTTGGGACTAGCACAGATACGCAGTATTTT	CSVGTSTDTQYF
NA	TRBV27	12	TRBJ2-5	many	TGTGCCAGCGGCCTAACCCCGGAGACCCAGTACTTC	CASGLTPETQYF
TRBD1	TRBV6-1	12	TRBJ1-1	many	TGTGCCAGTATACCGGACAGGGTTGAAGCTTTCTTT	CASIPDRVEAFF
TRBD1	TRBV27	16	TRBJ2-4	NA	TGTGCCAGCAGTCCAACAGGGGTCAGAGCCAAAAACATTCAGTACTTC	CASSPTGVRAKNIQYF
NA	TRBV14	12	TRBJ1-1	NA	TGTGCCAGCAGCAAAATGGACACTGAAGCTTTCTTT	CASSKMDTEAFF
TRBD1	TRBV7-2	16	TRBJ1-1	NA	TGTGCCAGCAGCTGGGACAGGGTACCCCTGAACACTGAAGCTTTCTTT	CASSWDRVPLNTEAFF
NA	TRBV24-1	14	TRBJ2-3	NA	TGTGCCACCAGTGATCCTTTGGACCCAGATACGCAGTATTTT	CATSDPLDPDTQYF
TRBD2	TRBV19	16	TRBJ2-5	NA	TGTGCCAGTAGATGGACTAGCGGGGGGGCCTACGAGACCCAGTACTTC	CASRWTSGGAYETQYF
NA	TRBV29-1	12	TRBJ1-1	few	TGCAGCGTTGAACGGTCGAACACTGAAGCTTTCTTT	CSVERSNTEAFF
TRBD1	TRBV5-6	16	TRBJ1-1	NA	TGTGCCAGCAGCTCATCCGGGACAGAGATAAACACTGAAGCTTTCTTT	CASSSSGTEINTEAFF
NA	TRBV4-3	16	TRBJ1-1	many	TGCGCCAGCAGCCAAGATAGAGGGGACTTGAACACTGAAGCTTTCTTT	CASSQDRGDLNTEAFF
NA	TRBV6-2/TRBV6-3	14	TRBJ1-1	few	TGTGCCAGCAGTCTATCAGATTTCAACACTGAAGCTTTCTTT	CASSLSDFNTEAFF
NA	TRBV4-2	15	TRBJ2-7	NA	TGTACCGGCAGCCAAGACACCGATTCCTCTGTGGAGCAGTACTTC	CTGSQDTDSSVEQYF
TRBD1	TRBV7-9	14	TRBJ1-2	few	TGTGCCAGCAGTTTTGGGACAGACCACTATGGCTACACCTTC	CASSFGTDHYGYTF
TRBD2	TRBV6-5	15	TRBJ2-2	NA	TGTGCCACTCAAACTAGCGTCGCGAACACCGGGGAGCTGTTTTTT	CATQTSVANTGELFF
NA	TRBV12-3/TRBV12-4	12	TRBJ2-7	NA	TGTGCCAGCAGTTTCGGGCGGGTTGAGCAGTACTTC	CASSFGRVEQYF
NA	TRBV5-6	13	TRBJ1-1	many	TGTGCCAGCAGCTCGATCACGAACACTGAAGCTTTCTTT	CASSSITNTEAFF
NA	TRBV10-1	15	TRBJ1-3	few	TGCGCCAGCATCGAACCTCCGAGCTCTGGAAACACCATATATTTT	CASIEPPSSGNTIYF
NA	TRBV4-1	13	TRBJ1-1	NA	TGCGCCAGCAGCCTTGGGGCAGTAGCTGAAGCTTTCTTT	CASSLGAVAEAFF
TRBD2	TRBV4-3	17	TRBJ2-3	few	TGCGCCAGCAGCCAAGATCGAGGGACTAGCGGGGCGGATACGCAGTATTTT	CASSQDRGTSGADTQYF
NA	TRBV2	13	TRBJ2-5	NA	TGTGCCAGCACGCGGGCCTTGGGGGAGACCCAGTACTTC	CASTRALGETQYF
NA	TRBV7-3	14	TRBJ2-1	NA	TGTGCCAGCAGCCTCGGAGGCGGGTTCAATGAGCAGTTCTTC	CASSLGGGFNEQFF
NA	TRBV27	14	TRBJ2-7	NA	TGTGCCAGCAGTTTAGGAGGCCCAGCGGGCGAGCAGTACTTC	CASSLGGPAGEQYF
TRBD1	TRBV7-9	15	TRBJ2-5	many	TGTGCCAGCAGCTTTTCACAGGGGCTCCAAGAGACCCAGTACTTC	CASSFSQGLQETQYF
TRBD1	TRBV19	14	TRBJ1-5	few	TGTGCCAGTAATCTAGGACAGGGGTATCAGCCCCAGCATTTT	CASNLGQGYQPQHF
TRBD2	TRBV7-9	14	TRBJ2-5	NA	TGTGCCAGCAGCTGTGGACTAGCCCAAGAGACCCAGTACTTC	CASSCGLAQETQYF
NA	TRBV7-9	15	TRBJ2-2	NA	TGTGCCAGCAGCTTCGGCGGGCAGAAGACCGGGGAGCTGTTTTTT	CASSFGGQKTGELFF